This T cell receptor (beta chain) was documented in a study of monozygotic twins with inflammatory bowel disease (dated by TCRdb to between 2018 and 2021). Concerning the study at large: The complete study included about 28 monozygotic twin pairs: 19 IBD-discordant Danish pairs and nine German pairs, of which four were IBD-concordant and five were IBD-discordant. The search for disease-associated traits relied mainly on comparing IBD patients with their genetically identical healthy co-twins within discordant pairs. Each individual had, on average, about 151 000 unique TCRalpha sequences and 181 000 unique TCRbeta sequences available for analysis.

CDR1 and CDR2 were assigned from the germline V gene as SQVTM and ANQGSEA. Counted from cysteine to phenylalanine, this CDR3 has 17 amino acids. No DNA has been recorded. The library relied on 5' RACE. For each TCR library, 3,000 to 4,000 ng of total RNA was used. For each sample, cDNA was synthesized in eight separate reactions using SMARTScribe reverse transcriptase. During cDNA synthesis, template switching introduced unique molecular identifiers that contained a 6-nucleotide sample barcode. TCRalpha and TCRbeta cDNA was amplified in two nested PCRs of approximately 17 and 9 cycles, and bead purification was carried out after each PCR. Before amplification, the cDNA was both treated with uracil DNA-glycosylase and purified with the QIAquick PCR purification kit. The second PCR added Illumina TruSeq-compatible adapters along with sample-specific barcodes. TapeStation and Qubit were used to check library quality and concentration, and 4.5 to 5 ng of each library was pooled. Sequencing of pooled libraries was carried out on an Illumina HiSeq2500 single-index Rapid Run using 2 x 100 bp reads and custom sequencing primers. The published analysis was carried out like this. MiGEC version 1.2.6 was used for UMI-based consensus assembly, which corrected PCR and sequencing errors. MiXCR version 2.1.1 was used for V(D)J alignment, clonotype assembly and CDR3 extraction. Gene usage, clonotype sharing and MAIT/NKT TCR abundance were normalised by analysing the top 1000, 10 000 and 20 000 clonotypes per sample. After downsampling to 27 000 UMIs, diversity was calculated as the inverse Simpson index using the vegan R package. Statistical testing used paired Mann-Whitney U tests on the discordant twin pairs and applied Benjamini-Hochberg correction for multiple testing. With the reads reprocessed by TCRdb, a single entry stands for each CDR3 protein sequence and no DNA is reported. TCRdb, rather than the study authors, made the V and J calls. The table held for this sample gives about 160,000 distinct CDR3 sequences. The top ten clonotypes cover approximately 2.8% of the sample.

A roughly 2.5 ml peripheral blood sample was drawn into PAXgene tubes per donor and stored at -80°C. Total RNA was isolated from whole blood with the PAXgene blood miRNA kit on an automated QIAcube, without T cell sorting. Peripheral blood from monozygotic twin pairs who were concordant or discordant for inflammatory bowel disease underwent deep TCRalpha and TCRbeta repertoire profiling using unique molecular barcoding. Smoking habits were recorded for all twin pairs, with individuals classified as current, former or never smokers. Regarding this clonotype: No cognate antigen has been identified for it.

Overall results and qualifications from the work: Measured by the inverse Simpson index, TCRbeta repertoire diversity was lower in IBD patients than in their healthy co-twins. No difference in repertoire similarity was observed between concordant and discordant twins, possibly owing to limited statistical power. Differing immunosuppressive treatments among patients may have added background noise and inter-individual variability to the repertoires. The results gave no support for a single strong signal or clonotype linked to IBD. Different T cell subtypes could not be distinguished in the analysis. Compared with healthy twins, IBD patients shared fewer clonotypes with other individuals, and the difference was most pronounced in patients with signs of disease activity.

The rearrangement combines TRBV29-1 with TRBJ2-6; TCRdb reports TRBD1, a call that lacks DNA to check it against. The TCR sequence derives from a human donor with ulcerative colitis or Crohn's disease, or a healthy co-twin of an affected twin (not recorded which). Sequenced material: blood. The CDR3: CSVEDREISSGANVLTF.